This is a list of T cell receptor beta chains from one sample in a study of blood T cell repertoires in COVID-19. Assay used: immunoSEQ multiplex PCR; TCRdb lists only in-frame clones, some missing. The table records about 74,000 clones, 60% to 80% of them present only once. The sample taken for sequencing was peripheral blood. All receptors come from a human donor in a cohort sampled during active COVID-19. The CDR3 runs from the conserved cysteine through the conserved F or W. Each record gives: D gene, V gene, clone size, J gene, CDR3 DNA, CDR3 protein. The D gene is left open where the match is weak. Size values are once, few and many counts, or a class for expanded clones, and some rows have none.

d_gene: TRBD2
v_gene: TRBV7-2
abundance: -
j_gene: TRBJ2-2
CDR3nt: TGTGCCAGCGGCAGAGCGGGGGGGCTCTCCGGGGAGCTGTTTTTT
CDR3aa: CASGRAGGLSGELFF

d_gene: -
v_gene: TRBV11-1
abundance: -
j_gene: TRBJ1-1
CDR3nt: TGTGCCAGCAGCAGGGACACCGTCACTGAAGCTTTCTTT
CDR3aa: CASSRDTVTEAFF

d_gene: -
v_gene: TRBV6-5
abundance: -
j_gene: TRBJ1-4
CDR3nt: TGTGCCAGCAGTCTTACAGCCCTTAATGAAAAACTGTTTTTT
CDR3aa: CASSLTALNEKLFF

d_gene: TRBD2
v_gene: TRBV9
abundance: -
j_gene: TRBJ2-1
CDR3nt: TGTGCCAGCAGCAGGCTTACTAGCGGGGGCTACAATGAGCAGTTCTTC
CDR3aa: CASSRLTSGGYNEQFF

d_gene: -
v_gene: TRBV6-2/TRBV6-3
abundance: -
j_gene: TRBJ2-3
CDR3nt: TGTGCCAGCAGTTACCTCGGGGTGTATAGGACAGATACGCAGTATTTT
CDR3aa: CASSYLGVYRTDTQYF

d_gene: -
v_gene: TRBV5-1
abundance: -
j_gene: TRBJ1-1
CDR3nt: TGCGCCAGCAGCTTGGACCCGGCGGGGGTAGCTGAAGCTTTCTTT
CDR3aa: CASSLDPAGVAEAFF

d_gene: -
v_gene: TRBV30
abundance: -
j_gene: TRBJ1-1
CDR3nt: TGTGCCTGGAGTGCAGTGGACCGCCTTAGGGGATATGAAGCTTTCTTT
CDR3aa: CAWSAVDRLRGYEAFF

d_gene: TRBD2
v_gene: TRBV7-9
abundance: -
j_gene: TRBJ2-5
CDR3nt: TGTGCCAGCCAAGCGGGGACCCAAGAGACCCAGTACTTC
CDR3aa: CASQAGTQETQYF

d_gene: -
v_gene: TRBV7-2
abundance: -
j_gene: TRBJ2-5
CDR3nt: TGTGCCAGCAGCCCCCGTGGGGGGGAGACCCAGTACTTC
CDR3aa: CASSPRGGETQYF

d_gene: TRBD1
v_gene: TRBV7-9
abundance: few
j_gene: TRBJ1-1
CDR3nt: TGTGCCAGCAGCCTCATGGGGACAGCTGAAGCTTTCTTT
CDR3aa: CASSLMGTAEAFF

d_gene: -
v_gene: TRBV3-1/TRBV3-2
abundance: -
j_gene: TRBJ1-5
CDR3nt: TGTGCCAGCAGCCAGGGGAGCGGTGGCAATCAGCCCCAGCATTTT
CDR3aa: CASSQGSGGNQPQHF

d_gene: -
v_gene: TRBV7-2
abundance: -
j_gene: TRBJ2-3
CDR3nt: TGTGCCAGCAGCTCCCCCTCGCGAGATACGCAGTATTTT
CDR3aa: CASSSPSRDTQYF

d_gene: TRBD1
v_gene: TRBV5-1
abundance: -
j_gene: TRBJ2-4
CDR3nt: TGCGCCAGCAGCTTGGCCAGGGGGACAGGGGGAGAAAACATTCAGTACTTC
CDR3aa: CASSLARGTGGENIQYF

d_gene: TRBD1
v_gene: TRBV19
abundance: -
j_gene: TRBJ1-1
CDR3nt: TGTGCCAGTAGCCGATACGAGGGGGCGGGCACTGAAGCTTTCTTT
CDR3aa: CASSRYEGAGTEAFF

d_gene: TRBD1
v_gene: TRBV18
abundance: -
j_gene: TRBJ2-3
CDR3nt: TGTGCCAGCTCAACATTGACCGGGACAGGGGGCTCAGATACGCAGTATTTT
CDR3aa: CASSTLTGTGGSDTQYF

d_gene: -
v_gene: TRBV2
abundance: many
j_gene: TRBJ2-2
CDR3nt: TGTGCCAGCAACATGTTAGGGGCAGGAGCCGGGGAGCTGTTTTTT
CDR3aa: CASNMLGAGAGELFF

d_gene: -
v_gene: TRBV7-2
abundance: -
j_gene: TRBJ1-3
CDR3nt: TGTGCCAGCAGCTTAGGACAGGCTCGTGGCAACACCATATATTTT
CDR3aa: CASSLGQARGNTIYF

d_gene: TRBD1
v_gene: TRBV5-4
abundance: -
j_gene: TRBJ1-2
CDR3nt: TGTGCCAGCAGCCCTCCGGGACAGGGGGCGCTTGGCTACACCTTC
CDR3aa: CASSPPGQGALGYTF

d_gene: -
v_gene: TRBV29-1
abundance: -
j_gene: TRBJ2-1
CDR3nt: TGCAGCGCCCGGGAGGGGGCCACCTATGAGCAGTTCTTC
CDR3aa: CSAREGATYEQFF

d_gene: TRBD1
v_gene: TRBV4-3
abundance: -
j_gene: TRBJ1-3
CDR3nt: TGCGCCAGCAGCCAAGCCGGGACAGGGGGAAACACCATATATTTT
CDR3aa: CASSQAGTGGNTIYF

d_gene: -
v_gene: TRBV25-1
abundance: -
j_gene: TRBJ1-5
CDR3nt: TGTGCCAGCAGTGAATGGGGGGACCTGAGCAATCAGCCCCAGCATTTT
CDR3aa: CASSEWGDLSNQPQHF

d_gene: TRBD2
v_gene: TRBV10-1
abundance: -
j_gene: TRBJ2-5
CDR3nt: TGCGCCAGCAGCTCAGACCGAAAACCACCGGGACTAGCGGAACAAGAGACCCAGTACTTC
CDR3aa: CASSSDRKPPGLAEQETQYF

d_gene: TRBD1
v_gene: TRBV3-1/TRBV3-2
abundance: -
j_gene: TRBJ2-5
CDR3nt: TGTGCCAGCAGCCGGACAGGGGGGCGGGAGACCCAGTACTTC
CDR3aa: CASSRTGGRETQYF

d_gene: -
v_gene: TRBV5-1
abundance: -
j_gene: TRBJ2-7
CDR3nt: TGCGCCAGCAGCGGGAGGACTGGCACCTACGAGCAGTACTTC
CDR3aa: CASSGRTGTYEQYF

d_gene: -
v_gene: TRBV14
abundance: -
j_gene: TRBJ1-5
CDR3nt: TGTGCCAGCAGCCGATACAGGGAGAATAATCAGCCCCAGCATTTT
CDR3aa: CASSRYRENNQPQHF

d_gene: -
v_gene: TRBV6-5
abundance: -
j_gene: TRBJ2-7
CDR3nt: TGTGCCAGCAGTTCGTCAGGCTACCACGAGCAGTACTTC
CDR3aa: CASSSSGYHEQYF

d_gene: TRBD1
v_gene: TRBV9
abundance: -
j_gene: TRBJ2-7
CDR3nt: TGTGCCAGCAGCGTAGGGGACAGTACCTACGAGCAGTACTTC
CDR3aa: CASSVGDSTYEQYF

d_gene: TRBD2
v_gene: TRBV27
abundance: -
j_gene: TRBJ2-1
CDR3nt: TGTGCCAGCAGGGGTAGCGGGCTCAATGAGCAGTTCTTC
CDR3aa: CASRGSGLNEQFF

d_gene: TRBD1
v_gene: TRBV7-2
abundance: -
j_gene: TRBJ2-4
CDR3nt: TGTGCCAGCAGCCCCGGGACAGGGGGAAAAAACATTCAGTACTTC
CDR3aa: CASSPGTGGKNIQYF

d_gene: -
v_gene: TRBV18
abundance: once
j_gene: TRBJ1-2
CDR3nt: TGTGCCAGCTCACCGGGGACCGCGGAGGGCTATGGCTACACCTTC
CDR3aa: CASSPGTAEGYGYTF

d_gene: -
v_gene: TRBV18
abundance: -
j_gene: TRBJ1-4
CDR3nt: TGTGCCAGCTCACCGGATCAACAGGGTTCGGGAAAACTGTTTTTT
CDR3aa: CASSPDQQGSGKLFF

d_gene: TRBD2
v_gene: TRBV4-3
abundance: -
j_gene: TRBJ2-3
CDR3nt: TGCGCCAGCAGCCCCCGAAAACGGGCTAGCGGGAGTGGGGATACGCAGTATTTT
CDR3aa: CASSPRKRASGSGDTQYF